The source of this TCR beta chain is a study of blood T cell repertoires in COVID-19. Clones were read by immunoSEQ multiplex PCR, and TCRdb kept only the in-frame ones, dropping some. The sample lists approximately 100,000 clones, 89% seen once, with over 15% in the top ten. After removal of 1 base from V and 7 bases from J, the junction contained 3 bases not matched to a gene. CDR1 and CDR2 from the germline V gene are SGHTA and FQGTGA. This CDR3 region has 14 residues. This TCR was sampled from a woman older than 75 in a cohort sampled during active COVID-19. The chain employs TRBV7-3 and TRBJ2-1, with 8 bases aligning to TRBD1. The material sequenced was peripheral blood. The CDR3 DNA reads TGTGCCAGCAGCTTAAGGGACAGGCGGAATGAGCAGTTCTTC. Protein sequence: CASSLRDRRNEQFF.